This TCR beta chain was observed in a study of T cell responses to AZD1222 COVID-19 vaccine. About the research overall: Second-dose intervals of approximately 4 or approximately 12 weeks were pooled.

Whole-study findings and limits: Mostly white British, mostly female donors; authors suggested clonal diversity may be underestimated. After two AZD1222 doses, spike-specific TCR breadth and depth rose versus day 0.

The V end lost 0 bases, the J end lost 4 bases, and 12 bases lay between the germline ends. CDR3 length: 15 residues. Per the germline V gene, CDR1 is MNHNS and CDR2 is SASEGT. With regard to this clone: The antigen remains unidentified.

Libraries were prepared by immunoSEQ multiplex PCR; TCRdb keeps only in-frame clonotypes and omits some of them. The table has 100,000 to 150,000 clones, around 85% seen once. This TCR came from an adult in good health. This chain joins TRBV6-1 and TRBJ1-2, with D uncertain. The sample in question was peripheral blood, obtained on day 0 of AZD1222 vaccination. The CDR3 sequence is CASSEAVTSPYGYTF. CDR3 bases: TGTGCCAGCAGTGAAGCGGTGACTTCCCCCTATGGCTACACCTTC.